This passage covers 19 T cell receptor beta chains from one sample sequenced in a study of blood T cell repertoires in COVID-19. Using immunoSEQ multiplex PCR, the repertoire was profiled, and TCRdb retains in-frame clones only, with some absent. The data hold hundreds of thousands of clones, with more than 80% observed a single time. The sequenced material came from peripheral blood. All receptors come from a woman aged 25 to 45 with active or convalescent COVID-19.

This clone showed up just once. This chain links TRBV19 with TRBJ1-6; 7 bases line up with TRBD1. The germline gives CDR1 LNHDA, CDR2 SQIVND (reference sequence). There are 15 residues in the CDR3. The ends lost 3 bases at V and 9 bases at J; junction bases unmatched: 8. CDR3 residues: CASSMGTGASSPLHF. In nucleotides, the CDR3 is TGTGCCAGTAGTATGGGTACAGGGGCGAGTTCACCCCTCCACTTT.

This chain uses TRBV10-1 with TRBJ2-2, with 11 bases fitting TRBD2. There are 17 residues in the CDR3. Trimming at V came to 4 bases and at J to 6 bases, leaving 10 bases not matched to a gene. Germline lookup yields CDR1 WNHNN and CDR2 SYGVQD (reference sequence). DNA for the CDR3: TGCGCCAGCAGTGGGCCGTCTAGCGGGGGGACCCCCGGGGAGCTGTTTTTT. It is translated as CASSGPSSGGTPGELFF.

The V call is TRBV27, the J call TRBJ2-3; TRBD1 matches 10 bases. The V gene end was trimmed by 7 bases and the J gene end by 5 bases; junction bases not matched to a gene: 9. CDR1 is MNHEY, CDR2 SMNVEV, per germline (reference sequence). The CDR3 length is 15 residues. CDR3 region: CASTQRQGAVDTQYF. The CDR3 DNA reads as TGTGCCAGCACACAGAGACAGGGGGCTGTAGATACGCAGTATTTT.

The rearrangement links TRBV30 to TRBJ1-5, with 7 bases lining up with TRBD1. Looked up from germline, CDR1 is GTSNPN and CDR2 is SVGIG (reference sequence). V dropped 0 bases and J dropped 3; count of bases not matched to a gene: 5. The CDR3 is 15 amino acids. As DNA, the CDR3 is TGTGCCTGGAGTGTACAGGGGACCACCAATCAGCCCCAGCATTTT. Protein sequence: CAWSVQGTTNQPQHF.

This clone was detected many times. The chain employs TRBV6-5 and TRBJ2-7; 9 bases map to TRBD2. The CDR3 has 14 amino acids. After removal of 7 bases from V and 6 bases from J, the junction contained 10 bases not matched to a gene. Germline V gene sequence: CDR1 MNHEY, CDR2 SVGAGI. The DNA for the CDR3 is TGTGCCAGCACCACCGCGGGGGGGATGGGCGAGCAGTACTTC. It codes for CASTTAGGMGEQYF.

This clone was counted once. CDR3 DNA: TGTGCCAGCTCACTACTGGACAGAAATAGCAATCAGCCCCAGCATTTT. It yields the protein CASSLLDRNSNQPQHF. The rearrangement uses TRBV18 and TRBJ1-5, with D perhaps matching TRBD1 (6 bases). Per germline, CDR1 KGHSH and CDR2 LQKENI. This CDR3 has 16 residues. V was trimmed by 4 bases and J by 0 bases, leaving 13 bases between them.

The chain has TRBV19 and TRBJ1-2, with 7 nucleotides matching TRBD1. Germline V CDR1 and CDR2: LNHDA, SQIVND (reference sequence). V was pared by 4 bases and J by 4 bases, with 6 bases of the junction left unmatched. The CDR3 loop spans 14 amino acids. CDR3 amino acids: CASSTVGQVYGYTF. CDR3 in DNA: TGTGCCAGTAGTACGGTCGGACAGGTCTATGGCTACACCTTC.

This clone was picked up many times. The V gene is TRBV19, the J gene TRBJ1-6; TRBD1 is a possible D gene (5 bases). The germline V gene has CDR1 LNHDA and CDR2 SQIVND (reference sequence). The CDR3 contains 16 residues. V lost 5 bases to trimming and J lost 13 bases, with 24 bases between them. CDR3 loop: CASSPQDGLIWSPLHF. In DNA, the CDR3 is TGTGCCAGTAGTCCACAGGACGGCTTAATTTGGTCTCCCCTCCACTTT.

This clone came up a few times. This chain's CDR3 is CASSKQGNTEAFF. The CDR3, as DNA: TGTGCCAGCAGCAAACAGGGGAACACTGAAGCTTTCTTT. The chain has TRBV7-9 and TRBJ1-1; maybe TRBD1 (6 bases). This CDR3 has 13 amino acids. Germline V lookup: CDR1 SEHNR, CDR2 FQNEAQ (reference sequence). V was clipped by 5 bases and J by 1 base, with 8 bases between them.

The chain carries TRBV2 and TRBJ1-1; the D gene is possibly TRBD1 (5 bases). Per the germline V gene, CDR1 is SNHLY and CDR2 is FYNNEI. This CDR3 region has 12 residues. Trimming took 5 bases from V and 3 from J, leaving 7 bases between them. Here the CDR3 reads CASSSGYTEAFF. CDR3 bases: TGTGCCAGCAGTTCAGGGTACACTGAAGCTTTCTTT. Variable domain in full (rest from reference TRBV2 and TRBJ1-1): EPEVTQTPSHQVTQMGQEVILRCVPISNHLYFYWYRQILGQKVEFLVSFYNNEISEKSEIFDDQFSVERPDGSNFTLKIRSTKLEDSAMYFCASSSGYTEAFFGQGTRLTVV.

This clone was detected only once. The chain employs TRBV6-5 and TRBJ2-3; 8 nucleotides agree with TRBD2. The CDR3 runs 14 residues. Looked up from germline, CDR1 is MNHEY and CDR2 is SVGAGI. After removal of 5 bases from V and 6 bases from J, the junction contained 7 bases not matched to a gene. CDR3 nucleotides: TGTGCCAGCAGTCTAACTAGCGGCGCCGATACGCAGTATTTT. Encoded protein: CASSLTSGADTQYF.

The chain recombines TRBV4-1 with TRBJ1-4; weak D call: TRBD1 (5 bases). V lost 1 base, J lost 5 bases, and 11 bases lay in between. Germline CDR1 reads MGHRA; CDR2 reads YSYEKL. This CDR3 region has 15 residues. This chain's CDR3 is CASSQGRGLNEKLFF. The DNA of the CDR3 is TGCGCCAGCAGCCAAGGAAGGGGTCTAAATGAAAAACTGTTTTTT.

The rearrangement uses TRBV19 and TRBJ1-5; maybe TRBD1 (6 bases). CDR3 size: 15 residues. Trimming removed 4 bases from V and 0 bases from J, with 10 bases in between. Per germline, CDR1 LNHDA and CDR2 SQIVND (reference sequence). In nucleotides, the CDR3 is TGTGCCAGTAGTACACAGGGCCTTAGCAATCAGCCCCAGCATTTT. Protein: CASSTQGLSNQPQHF.

The V gene is TRBV5-1, the J gene TRBJ2-1; 8 bases line up with TRBD2. CDR3 length: 15 residues. V shed 4 bases, J shed 8 bases, and the junction held 11 bases outside the gene matches. The germline gives CDR1 SGHRS, CDR2 YFSETQ. The CDR3 spells CASSARAGEGYEQFF. In DNA form, the CDR3 reads TGCGCCAGCAGCGCGAGAGCGGGGGAGGGTTATGAGCAGTTCTTC.

The chain combines TRBV20-1 with TRBJ2-7; 9 bases line up with TRBD1. This CDR3 is 16 amino acids long. Germline V gene lookup returns CDR1 DFQATT and CDR2 SNEGSKA (reference sequence). Trimming at V came to 3 bases and at J to 1 base, leaving 10 bases not matched to a gene. The CDR3 protein is CSASPTGGASSYEQYF. Here the CDR3 DNA reads TGCAGTGCTAGTCCAACAGGGGGCGCGAGTTCCTACGAGCAGTACTTC.

Details on this clone: Other DNA sequences of this sample code for an identical CDR3. The rearrangement uses TRBV27 and TRBJ2-7; TRBD1 matches at 11 bases. Germline loops: CDR1 MNHEY, CDR2 SMNVEV (reference sequence). The CDR3 length is 13 residues. J gave up 4 bases and V 5 bases, and 1 base lay outside the gene matches. Here the CDR3 DNA reads TGTGCCAGCAGTGGGACAGGGGGATACGAGCAGTACTTC. This sequence encodes CASSGTGGYEQYF.

The chain carries TRBV5-1 and TRBJ2-7; 10 nucleotides line up with TRBD2. The ends lost 1 base at V and 3 bases at J; junction bases unmatched: 1. The CDR3 has 14 amino acids. CDR1 is SGHRS, CDR2 YFSETQ, per germline. The CDR3 DNA follows: TGCGCCAGCAGCTTGACTAGCGGGATCTACGAGCAGTACTTC. Translating gives CASSLTSGIYEQYF.

This clone was counted only a few times. CDR3 amino acids: CASSQTWDRGRGNTIYF. For the CDR3, the DNA is TGTGCCAGCAGCCAAACTTGGGACAGGGGCAGGGGAAACACCATATATTTT. The V call is TRBV3-1 (or the pseudogene TRBV3-2), the J call TRBJ1-3; 10 bases are a match to TRBD1. After removal of 2 bases from V and 4 bases from J, the junction contained 8 bases not matched to a gene. Germline CDR1 reads LGHDT; CDR2 reads YNNKEL (reference sequence). The CDR3 totals 17 residues.

The chain carries TRBV19 and TRBJ1-1, with D unresolved. Trimming removed 3 bases at V and 2 bases at J, with 4 bases between. Germline V gives CDR1 LNHDA, CDR2 SQIVND (reference sequence). The CDR3 length is 12 residues. In nucleotides, the CDR3 is TGTGCCAGTAGTATCAGTAACACTGAAGCTTTCTTT. Translated, it gives CASSISNTEAFF.